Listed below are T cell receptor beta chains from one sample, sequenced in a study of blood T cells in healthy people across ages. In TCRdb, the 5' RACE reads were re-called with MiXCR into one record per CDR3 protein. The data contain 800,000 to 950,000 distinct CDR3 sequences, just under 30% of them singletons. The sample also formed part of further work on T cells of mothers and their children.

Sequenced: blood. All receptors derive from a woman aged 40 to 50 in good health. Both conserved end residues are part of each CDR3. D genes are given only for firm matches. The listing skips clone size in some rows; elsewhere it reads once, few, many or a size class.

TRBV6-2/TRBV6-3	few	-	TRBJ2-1	CASSPRGGSPNEQFF	TGTGCCAGCAGTCCCAGGGGGGGGTCCCCCAATGAGCAGTTCTTC
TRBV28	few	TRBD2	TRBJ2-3	CASSSPPGGGTDTQYF	TGTGCCAGCAGTTCCCCCCCGGGAGGGGGGACAGATACGCAGTATTTT
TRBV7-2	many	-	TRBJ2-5	CASAPPGETQYF	TGTGCCAGCGCTCCCCCAGGGGAGACCCAGTACTTC
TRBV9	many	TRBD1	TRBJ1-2	CASSGGTAGYSGYTF	TGTGCCAGCAGCGGCGGGACAGCGGGTTACTCTGGCTACACCTTC
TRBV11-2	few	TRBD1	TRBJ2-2	CASSLMTGVSGELFF	TGTGCCAGCAGCTTGATGACAGGGGTATCCGGGGAGCTGTTTTTT
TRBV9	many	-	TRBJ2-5	CARAIRETQYF	TGTGCCAGAGCCATCCGAGAGACCCAGTACTTC
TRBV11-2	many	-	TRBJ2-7	CASSLAPYSYEQYF	TGTGCCAGCAGCTTAGCTCCGTACTCCTACGAGCAGTACTTC
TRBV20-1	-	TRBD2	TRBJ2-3	CSARDSRQTSGVSDTQYF	TGCAGTGCTAGAGATTCTCGACAGACTAGCGGGGTTTCAGATACGCAGTATTTT
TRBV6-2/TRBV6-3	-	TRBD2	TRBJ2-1	CASSSQRGGEQFF	TGTGCCAGCAGCAGCCAGCGGGGGGGTGAGCAGTTCTTC
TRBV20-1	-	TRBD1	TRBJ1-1	CSARDGETGDTEAFF	TGCAGTGCTAGAGATGGGGAGACAGGGGACACTGAAGCTTTCTTT
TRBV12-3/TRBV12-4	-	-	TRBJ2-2	CASRKGENTGELFF	TGTGCCAGCAGGAAGGGGGAAAATACCGGGGAGCTGTTTTTT
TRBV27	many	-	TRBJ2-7	CASSGVNSYEQYF	TGTGCCAGCAGTGGGGTCAACTCCTACGAGCAGTACTTC
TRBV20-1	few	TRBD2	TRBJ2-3	CSARNFNWTSGGAADTQYF	TGCAGTGCTCGAAATTTCAATTGGACTAGCGGGGGGGCCGCAGATACGCAGTATTTT
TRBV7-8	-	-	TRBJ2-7	CASSWGVSYVQYF	TGTGCCAGCAGTTGGGGGGTCTCCTACGTGCAGTACTTC
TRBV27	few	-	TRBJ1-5	CASSLSGSGNQHF	TGTGCCAGCAGTTTATCGGGGTCGGGGAACCAGCATTTT
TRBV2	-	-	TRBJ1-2	CASSEAPKNGYTF	TGTGCCAGCAGTGAAGCGCCCAAGAATGGCTACACCTTC
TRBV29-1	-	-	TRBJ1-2	CSAGRDGGVGNYGYTF	TGCAGCGCCGGCCGGGACGGGGGAGTTGGGAACTATGGCTACACCTTC
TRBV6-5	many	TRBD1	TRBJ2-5	CASYSDRAQETQYF	TGTGCCAGCTATTCGGACAGGGCCCAAGAGACCCAGTACTTC
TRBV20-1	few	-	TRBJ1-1	CSASRTEAFF	TGCAGTGCTAGCCGGACTGAAGCTTTCTTT
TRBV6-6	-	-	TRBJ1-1	CASSYFGPHEAFF	TGTGCCAGCAGTTACTTCGGGCCTCATGAAGCTTTCTTT
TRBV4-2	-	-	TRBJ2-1	CASSVDWDSYNEQFF	TGTGCCAGCAGTGTCGACTGGGACTCCTACAATGAGCAGTTCTTC
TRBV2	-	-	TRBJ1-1	CASSESPLSNTKAFF	TGTGCCAGCAGTGAGTCCCCACTCTCGAACACTAAAGCTTTCTTT
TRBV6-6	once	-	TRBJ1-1	CASSYPNRISNTEAFF	TGTGCCAGCAGTTACCCGAACCGGATATCGAACACTGAAGCTTTCTTT
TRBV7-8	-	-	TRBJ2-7	CASSLAGHGAEQYF	TGTGCCAGCAGCTTAGCAGGGCACGGGGCCGAGCAGTACTTC
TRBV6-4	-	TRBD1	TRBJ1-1	CASSAQGAKTEAFF	TGTGCCAGCAGTGCACAGGGGGCGAAGACTGAAGCTTTCTTT